These 24 T cell receptor beta chains originate from one sample sequenced in a study of blood T cell repertoires in COVID-19. TCRdb's copy holds only in-frame clones and misses some; the assay was immunoSEQ multiplex PCR. The profile shows 250,000 to 350,000 clones, 80% to 90% of them singletons. Sequenced sample: PBMCs or T cells enriched from blood (not recorded which). These receptors were collected from a young woman who had recovered from COVID-19.

The gene calls are TRBV7-3 and TRBJ2-7, with D tentatively TRBD2 (5 bases). CDR1 and CDR2 (germline): SGHTA, FQGTGA. V lost 10 bases and J lost 7, with 23 bases in between. This CDR3 has 14 residues. In nucleotides, the CDR3 is TGTGCCATGATAGGACCCCGGCGGGCTGAGGAGCAGTACTTC. It translates to CAMIGPRRAEEQYF. Combining the CDR3 with reference TRBV7-3 and TRBJ2-7 gives the whole variable domain GAGVSQTPSNKVTEKGKYVELRCDPISGHTALYWYRQSLGQGPEFLIYFQGTGAADDSGLPNDRFFAVRPEGSVSTLKIQRTERGDSAVYLCAMIGPRRAEEQYFGPGTRLTVT.

The genes are TRBV2 and TRBJ2-1; D is unresolved. Germline assignment: CDR1 SNHLY and CDR2 FYNNEI. The CDR3 is 12 residues long. With 1 base removed from V and 9 bases from J, the gap between germline ends came to 7 bases. The DNA of the CDR3 is TGTGCCAGCAGTGAAGGGCCGGGTGAGCAGTTCTTC. Residues: CASSEGPGEQFF.

This chain uses TRBV18 with TRBJ2-3; D is perhaps TRBD2 (7 bases). The V end was cut by 0 bases, the J end by 0 bases, with 16 bases between. Germline V gene data show CDR1 as KGHSH and CDR2 as LQKENI. This CDR3 region has 18 residues. CDR3 in DNA: TGTGCCAGCTCACCACCTAGGCGGGGGCTCCCTAGCACAGATACGCAGTATTTT. It specifies CASSPPRRGLPSTDTQYF.

V and J are TRBV18 and TRBJ2-3; possible D gene TRBD2, 6 bases. This CDR3 is built from 16 residues. Germline V gives CDR1 KGHSH, CDR2 LQKENI. The V and J ends lost 2 bases and 4 bases respectively, with 16 bases between them. In DNA form, the CDR3 reads TGTGCCAGCTCACCAGTCTCGGGAGTGGGACCAGATACGCAGTATTTT. Translating it yields CASSPVSGVGPDTQYF. Full variable domain (missing parts from reference TRBV18 and TRBJ2-3): NAGVMQNPRHLVRRRGQEARLRCSPMKGHSHVYWYRQLPEEGLKFMVYLQKENIIDESGMPKERFSAEFPKEGPSILRIQQVVRGDSAAYFCASSPVSGVGPDTQYFGPGTRLTVL.

The chain carries TRBV9 and TRBJ1-6, with D maybe TRBD1 (5 bases). The CDR3 spans 16 residues. CDR1 is SGDLS and CDR2 is YYNGEE in the germline V gene. The ends were cut back, 1 base at V and 9 bases at J, with 17 bases in the middle. CDR3 coding DNA: TGTGCCAGCAGCGTATCGGGGGGATCGGGGGGTTCACCCCTCCACTTT. Translated: CASSVSGGSGGSPLHF.

V gene TRBV4-1 combines with J gene TRBJ2-5; possibly TRBD1 for D (6 bases). With 2 bases removed from V and 1 base from J, the gap between germline ends came to 14 bases. There are 16 residues in the CDR3. CDR1 is MGHRA and CDR2 is YSYEKL in the germline V gene. CDR3 region: CASSQPLVGGQETQYF. The DNA of the CDR3 is TGCGCCAGCAGCCAACCGCTCGTAGGGGGCCAAGAGACCCAGTACTTC.

This rearrangement joins TRBV28 to TRBJ2-7; D uncertain. The CDR3 is made up of 13 amino acids. The V gene's germline CDR1 is MDHEN and CDR2 SYDVKM. The V end was cut by 3 bases, the J end by 2 bases, with 8 bases between. The CDR3 is CASSFGRTYEQYF. The DNA of the CDR3 is TGTGCCAGCAGTTTCGGCAGGACCTACGAGCAGTACTTC.

Only one count was recorded for this clone. This chain joins TRBV30 and TRBJ1-2, with D possibly TRBD1 on 6 matching bases. CDR3 length: 14 residues. Germline-derived CDR1 and CDR2 are GTSNPN and SVGIG (reference sequence). V was clipped by 2 bases and J by 4 bases, with 14 bases between them. The CDR3 region is CAWSPTSDSYGYTF. The CDR3 coding sequence is TGTGCCTGGAGTCCAACATCGGACAGCTATGGCTACACCTTC.

V usage is TRBV3-1 (or the pseudogene TRBV3-2) and J usage is TRBJ1-4; D unresolved. Germline CDR1 LGHDT, CDR2 YNNKEL (reference sequence). The CDR3 has 12 residues. Deletions cut 4 bases from V and 8 bases from J, with 8 bases between. CDR3 amino acids: CASSPAGEKLFF. In nucleotides, the CDR3 is TGTGCCAGCAGCCCGGCCGGGGAAAAACTGTTTTTT.

The CDR3: CASSSTGMGMNTEAFF. CDR3 bases: TGTGCCAGCAGTTCGACAGGGATGGGAATGAACACTGAAGCTTTCTTT. The rearrangement joins TRBV28 to TRBJ1-1; the match to TRBD1 covers 7 bases. Germline V CDR1 and CDR2: MDHEN, SYDVKM. Trimming took 4 bases from V and 0 from J; bases not matched to a gene: 8. The CDR3 sequence is 16 residues long.

The chain has TRBV29-1 and TRBJ1-2, with a tentative D call TRBD1 (5 bases). CDR3 size: 12 residues. Germline V gives CDR1 SQVTM, CDR2 ANQGSEA. V lost 4 bases, J lost 3 bases, and 9 bases lay in between. The CDR3, as DNA: TGCAGCGTTGCTTCCAGGGACTATGGCTACACCTTC. It specifies CSVASRDYGYTF. The complete variable domain, with remaining parts taken from reference TRBV29-1 and TRBJ1-2, reads SAVISQKPSRDICQRGTSLTIQCQVDSQVTMMFWYRQQPGQSLTLIATANQGSEATYESGFVIDKFPISRPNLTFSTLTVSNMSPEDSSIYLCSVASRDYGYTFGSGTRLTVV.

The CDR3 is CASSVSGANTGELFF. The DNA for the CDR3 is TGTGCCAGCAGCGTTTCGGGGGCGAACACCGGGGAGCTGTTTTTT. The V gene is TRBV9, the J gene TRBJ2-2, with D possibly TRBD2 on 6 matching bases. The V gene's germline CDR1 is SGDLS and CDR2 YYNGEE. The CDR3 runs to 15 residues. Between the trimmed V and J ends, which lost 2 bases and 0 bases, there was a span of 8 bases. Full variable domain (remainder filled in from reference TRBV9 and TRBJ2-2): DSGVTQTPKHLITATGQRVTLRCSPRSGDLSVYWYQQSLDQGLQFLIQYYNGEERAKGNILERFSAQQFPDLHSELNLSSLELGDSALYFCASSVSGANTGELFFGEGSRLTVL.

The rearrangement links TRBV11-2 to TRBJ1-5; D remains ambiguous. CDR3 length: 14 residues. Germline V CDR1 and CDR2: SGHAT, FQNNGV. Trimming pared 0 bases from V and 6 bases from J, leaving 9 bases between. DNA of the CDR3: TGTGCCAGCAGCTTAGACCCAACGGGTCAGCCCCAGCATTTT. Translated, it gives CASSLDPTGQPQHF.

CDR3 bases: TGTGCCAGCAGTTTTGGACAGTTACTTTCACCCCTCCACTTT. Amino acids: CASSFGQLLSPLHF. The chain carries TRBV28 and TRBJ1-6; a possible D gene is TRBD1 (6 bases). Per germline, CDR1 MDHEN and CDR2 SYDVKM. CDR3 length equals 14 residues. Trimming pared 3 bases from V and 9 bases from J, leaving 12 bases between.

The chain combines TRBV11-3 with TRBJ1-2; D call uncertain. Germline CDR1 SGHNT, CDR2 YENEEA. The V end lost 5 bases, the J end lost 5 bases, and 27 bases lay between the germline ends. This CDR3 has 18 amino acids. The CDR3 bases are TGTGCCAGCAGCCCGCTTCCCGGAGCGGAATCCTCGTGTTATGGCTACACCTTC. This encodes CASSPLPGAESSCYGYTF.

The V and J genes are TRBV11-2 and TRBJ1-1; D gene uncertain. V lost 7 bases, J lost 4 bases, and 16 bases lay in between. The CDR3 extends over 14 amino acids. Germline V lookup: CDR1 SGHAT, CDR2 FQNNGV. This chain's CDR3 is CASTARVAATEAFF. The CDR3 region has the DNA TGTGCCAGCACCGCTCGCGTAGCGGCCACTGAAGCTTTCTTT.

The J gene is TRBJ2-5, the V gene TRBV28; 9 bases are a match to TRBD2. Germline assignment: CDR1 MDHEN and CDR2 SYDVKM. Trimming took 8 bases from V and 2 from J; bases not matched to a gene: 9. The CDR3 has 15 amino acids. The CDR3 loop is CASLPSGDLQETQYF. The CDR3 nucleotides are TGTGCCAGCTTACCTAGCGGGGACCTGCAAGAGACCCAGTACTTC.

The chain joins TRBV5-1 to TRBJ1-1; maybe TRBD1 (6 bases). This CDR3 contains 13 residues. Trimming removed 5 bases from V and 4 bases from J, with 12 bases in between. Germline lookup yields CDR1 SGHRS and CDR2 YFSETQ. The CDR3 loop is CASSPPDSTEAFF. The CDR3 region has the DNA TGCGCCAGCAGTCCCCCGGACAGCACTGAAGCTTTCTTT.

The J gene is TRBJ1-2, the V gene TRBV29-1; D is ambiguous. This CDR3 has 17 amino acids. Germline V gene lookup returns CDR1 SQVTM and CDR2 ANQGSEA. The V and J ends lost 3 bases and 1 base respectively, with 21 bases between them. In DNA, the CDR3 is TGCAGCGTTGATGAGGCCCTAGGCCCTCCGTATAACTATGGCTACACCTTC. Protein sequence: CSVDEALGPPYNYGYTF.

The chain uses TRBV9 and TRBJ2-7; 10 nucleotides match TRBD2. Trimming took 2 bases from V and 2 from J; bases not matched to a gene: 1. The CDR3 contains 14 residues. Germline CDR1 SGDLS, CDR2 YYNGEE. CDR3 DNA sequence: TGTGCCAGCAGCGTCGGACTAGCGGCCTACGAGCAGTACTTC. It translates to CASSVGLAAYEQYF.

The chain is built from TRBV11-2 and TRBJ2-1; unclear D gene. CDR1 and CDR2 from the germline V gene are SGHAT and FQNNGV. With 5 bases removed from V and 6 bases from J, the gap between germline ends came to 5 bases. This CDR3 contains 11 residues. The CDR3 nucleotides read TGTGCCAGCAGCCTATTCAATGAGCAGTTCTTC. Protein sequence: CASSLFNEQFF.

The chain links TRBV28 to TRBJ1-5, with D uncertain. The CDR3 totals 14 residues. Trimming cost V 4 bases and J 4 bases, with 11 bases left between them. Per the germline V gene, CDR1 is MDHEN and CDR2 is SYDVKM. In nucleotides, the CDR3 is TGTGCCAGCAGTTACGTCTCAGGAAATCAGCCCCAGCATTTT. It yields the protein CASSYVSGNQPQHF.

The chain recombines TRBV7-9 with TRBJ2-2; 8 bases line up with TRBD1. The junction had 7 bases not matched to a gene; V was cut back by 6 bases and J by 4 bases. The CDR3 loop spans 15 amino acids. Germline assignment: CDR1 SEHNR and CDR2 FQNEAQ (reference sequence). CDR3 protein: CASSLTGGRTGELFF. As DNA, the CDR3 is TGTGCCAGCAGTCTTACAGGGGGACGCACCGGGGAGCTGTTTTTT.

This sequence joins TRBV15 and TRBJ1-5; no definite D call. CDR1 LNHNV and CDR2 YYDKDF come from the germline V gene (reference sequence). Trimming left V 0 bases short and J 8 bases short, with 14 bases between. The CDR3 runs to 15 residues. The CDR3 protein is CATSRDRVPPEPQHF. As DNA, the CDR3 is TGTGCCACCAGCAGAGATCGGGTCCCGCCTGAGCCCCAGCATTTT. Together with reference TRBV15 and TRBJ1-5, the CDR3 gives the full variable domain: DAMVIQNPRYQVTQFGKPVTLSCSQTLNHNVMYWYQQKSSQAPKLLFHYYDKDFNNEADTPDNFQSRRPNTSFCFLDIRSPGLGDTAMYLCATSRDRVPPEPQHFGDGTRLSIL.